One sample yielded the 29 T cell receptor beta chains listed below, sequenced in a study of control samples from healthy donors and cancer patients. Using immunoSEQ multiplex PCR, the repertoire was profiled, and TCRdb retains in-frame clones only, with some absent. The repertoire holds approximately 170,000 clones, with just over 85% as singletons. What was sequenced was blood. The source is a woman aged 25-40 years in good health.

This chain joins TRBV18 and TRBJ1-3; unclear D gene. This CDR3 comprises 17 residues. Germline CDR1 reads KGHSH; CDR2 reads LQKENI. V lost 2 bases and J lost 0, with 14 bases in between. CDR3 coding DNA: TGTGCCAGCTCACCAAAGACTCGAGGACCCTCTGGAAACACCATATATTTT. It encodes CASSPKTRGPSGNTIYF.

V is TRBV9 and J is TRBJ2-5, with D perhaps matching TRBD2 (5 bases). Germline loops: CDR1 SGDLS, CDR2 YYNGEE. This CDR3 spans 14 amino acids. Deletions cut 0 bases from V and 4 bases from J, with 10 bases between. In nucleotides, the CDR3 is TGTGCCAGCAGCGTAGTCCCCAGCGGAGAGACCCAGTACTTC. Its protein is CASSVVPSGETQYF.

This sequence joins TRBV24-1 and TRBJ1-1; TRBD1 is a possible D gene (6 bases). The germline V and J ends were trimmed by 7 bases and 2 bases, with 10 bases remaining between them. From germline, CDR1 is KGHDR and CDR2 SFDVKD. The CDR3 totals 13 residues. CDR3 protein: CATRQGPNTEAFF. The CDR3, as DNA: TGTGCCACCAGACAGGGCCCCAACACTGAAGCTTTCTTT.

On this clone itself: This sample also contains other DNA sequences that code for the same CDR3. This chain uses TRBV7-9 with TRBJ1-1, with D perhaps TRBD1 (6 bases). Germline V gives CDR1 SEHNR, CDR2 FQNEAQ (reference sequence). Trimming cost V 1 base and J 5 bases, with 8 bases left between them. The CDR3 length is 13 residues. The CDR3 region has the DNA TGTGCCAGCAGCTTAGGGGGGCTGACTGAAGCTTTCTTT. Residues: CASSLGGLTEAFF.

V usage is TRBV28 and J usage is TRBJ2-5; D perhaps matches TRBD1 (6 bases). Germline V gene lookup returns CDR1 MDHEN and CDR2 SYDVKM. Trimming shortened V by 3 bases and J by 0 bases, and 20 bases separated the two germline ends. CDR3 length: 18 residues. CDR3 in DNA: TGTGCCAGCAGTTTGAATAGTGATGGGGGCCACTACCAAGAGACCCAGTACTTC. Its protein is CASSLNSDGGHYQETQYF. Combining the CDR3 with reference TRBV28 and TRBJ2-5 gives the whole variable domain DVKVTQSSRYLVKRTGEKVFLECVQDMDHENMFWYRQDPGLGLRLIYFSYDVKMKEKGDIPEGYSVSREKKERFSLILESASTNQTSMYLCASSLNSDGGHYQETQYFGPGTRLLVL.

CDR3 DNA: TGTGCCAGCAGTTACGGACGGCACCCCTCTGGAAACACCATATATTTT. Amino acids: CASSYGRHPSGNTIYF. The chain uses TRBV6-6 and TRBJ1-3; D gene uncertain. CDR1 and CDR2 (germline): MNHNY, SVGAGI (reference sequence). The CDR3 length is 16 residues. Trimming pared 2 bases from V and 0 bases from J, leaving 11 bases between.

The chain combines TRBV21-1 with TRBJ2-1; the tabulated D call, TRBD2, remains unverified against the DNA. TRBV21-1 is termed a pseudogene. The CDR3 extends over 17 amino acids. In DNA, the CDR3 is TGTGCCAGCAGCAAACACCCTAGCGGGGGGGCCCACAATGAGCAGTTCTTC. Translating gives CASSKHPSGGAHNEQFF.

This CDR3 reads CASSPKTGGHYGYTF. The CDR3 nucleotides are TGTGCCAGCTCACCAAAGACAGGGGGCCACTATGGCTACACCTTC. The rearrangement links TRBV18 to TRBJ1-2; 10 bases are a match to TRBD1. Germline CDR1 KGHSH, CDR2 LQKENI. The CDR3 sequence is 15 residues long. The J segment lost 3 bases and the V segment lost 2 bases, leaving 3 bases of the junction unmatched.

The gene calls are TRBV12-3 or TRBV12-4 and TRBJ1-1, with D unclear. This CDR3 comprises 13 residues. V was clipped by 6 bases and J by 7 bases, with 15 bases between them. CDR3 sequence reads: CASRDPYWHEAFF. CDR3 DNA sequence: TGTGCCAGCAGGGACCCATACTGGCATGAAGCTTTCTTT.

In its sample, this clone was seen once. This sequence joins TRBV6-5 and TRBJ1-4; no clear D gene. Germline loops: CDR1 MNHEY, CDR2 SVGAGI. V gave up 6 bases and J gave up 4 bases, with 12 bases separating them. This CDR3 has 14 residues. Written as DNA, the CDR3 is TGTGCCAGCAGCTCGGGAGAGAATAATGAAAAACTGTTTTTT. Encoded protein: CASSSGENNEKLFF.

The chain joins TRBV11-3 to TRBJ2-3; D is perhaps TRBD1 (6 bases). The V end lost 2 bases, the J end lost 0 bases, and 15 bases lay between the germline ends. Germline CDR1 and CDR2: SGHNT and YENEEA. The CDR3 sequence is 17 residues long. This CDR3 reads CASSLRDNYCSTDTQYF. Written as DNA, the CDR3 is TGTGCCAGCAGCTTACGGGACAACTATTGTAGCACAGATACGCAGTATTTT.

The chain combines TRBV7-9 with TRBJ2-1; D call uncertain. Germline V lookup: CDR1 SEHNR, CDR2 FQNEAQ (reference sequence). CDR3 length: 12 residues. Deletions cut 6 bases from V and 5 bases from J, with 8 bases between. The CDR3 sequence: CASSPLDNEQFF. The CDR3 bases are TGTGCCAGCAGTCCTCTGGACAATGAGCAGTTCTTC.

This clone has only a few counts. The rearrangement uses TRBV5-1 and TRBJ1-1, with a possible D match to TRBD1 (5 bases). The V gene lost 2 bases and the J gene lost 4 bases, with 15 bases spanning the gap. Per germline, CDR1 SGHRS and CDR2 YFSETQ. The CDR3 contains 15 residues. The CDR3 DNA reads as TGCGCCAGCAGCTTATCGGCAGGGATCGGCACTGAAGCTTTCTTT. Translation: CASSLSAGIGTEAFF.

This chain joins TRBV2 and TRBJ2-2, with D possibly being TRBD2 (6 bases). The CDR3 extends over 16 amino acids. From germline, CDR1 is SNHLY and CDR2 FYNNEI. V lost 9 bases and J lost 4, with 21 bases in between. The CDR3 reads CARKDVGLHSTGELFF. The CDR3 DNA reads as TGTGCCAGGAAGGACGTGGGACTCCATTCCACCGGGGAGCTGTTTTTT. Full variable domain (missing parts from reference TRBV2 and TRBJ2-2): EPEVTQTPSHQVTQMGQEVILRCVPISNHLYFYWYRQILGQKVEFLVSFYNNEISEKSEIFDDQFSVERPDGSNFTLKIRSTKLEDSAMYFCARKDVGLHSTGELFFGEGSRLTVL.

V gene TRBV10-3 combines with J gene TRBJ2-4, with 9 nucleotides matching TRBD2. After removal of 6 bases from V and 2 bases from J, the junction contained 5 bases not matched to a gene. The CDR3 has 15 residues. The germline V gene encodes CDR1 ENHRY and CDR2 SYGVKD. Written as DNA, the CDR3 is TGTGCCATCAGGGGTAGCGGGAGTTCCAAAAACATTCAGTACTTC. This translates into CAIRGSGSSKNIQYF.

The chain employs TRBV12-3 or TRBV12-4 and TRBJ1-2; unclear D gene. Trimming shortened V by 6 bases and J by 6 bases, and 14 bases separated the two germline ends. CDR3 size: 13 residues. For the CDR3, the DNA is TGTGCCAGCAGCCTCCAACCAGCGGATGGCTACACCTTC. Its translation: CASSLQPADGYTF.

The V and J genes are TRBV10-1 and TRBJ2-7; no definite D call. CDR3 length: 9 residues. Germline CDR1 is WNHNN and CDR2 is SYGVQD (reference sequence). The V and J ends lost 9 bases and 6 bases respectively, with 6 bases between them. CDR3 coding DNA: TGCGCCAGAACGAGCGAGCAGTACTTC. Translated, it gives CARTSEQYF.

The rearrangement uses TRBV7-9 and TRBJ1-4, with no clear D. The CDR3 is made up of 14 amino acids. V lost 8 bases to trimming and J lost 4 bases, with 14 bases between them. From germline, CDR1 is SEHNR and CDR2 FQNEAQ (reference sequence). The CDR3 sequence: CASGVLGSNEKLFF. CDR3 nucleotides: TGTGCCAGCGGGGTGTTGGGCAGTAATGAAAAACTGTTTTTT.

V usage is TRBV7-9 and J usage is TRBJ2-7; D call uncertain. This CDR3 region has 14 residues. Germline assignment: CDR1 SEHNR and CDR2 FQNEAQ (reference sequence). Trimming took off 5 bases at V and 2 bases at J, with 13 bases between the two ends. CDR3 loop: CASSPGRSTYEQYF. In DNA, the CDR3 is TGTGCCAGCAGCCCAGGCAGGAGCACCTACGAGCAGTACTTC.

For this clone: At the DNA level, this CDR3 is encoded by other sequences in the same sample as well. This sequence joins TRBV28 and TRBJ2-5; D call uncertain. CDR3 length equals 10 residues. V lost 8 bases and J lost 2, with 3 bases in between. Germline CDR1 MDHEN, CDR2 SYDVKM. The DNA for the CDR3 is TGTGCCAGCTCTCAAGAGACCCAGTACTTC. The encoded protein is CASSQETQYF. Full variable domain (rest looked up from reference TRBV28 and TRBJ2-5): DVKVTQSSRYLVKRTGEKVFLECVQDMDHENMFWYRQDPGLGLRLIYFSYDVKMKEKGDIPEGYSVSREKKERFSLILESASTNQTSMYLCASSQETQYFGPGTRLLVL.

The V and J genes are TRBV5-4 and TRBJ2-2; D not certain. The CDR3 is 15 residues long. V lost 4 bases to trimming and J lost 6 bases, with 16 bases between them. CDR1 and CDR2 (germline): SGHNT, YYREEE (reference sequence). CDR3 amino acids: CASSPPGRAPGELFF. The CDR3, as DNA: TGTGCCAGCAGCCCACCCGGCCGGGCCCCCGGGGAGCTGTTTTTT. The full variable domain, completed using reference TRBV5-4 and TRBJ2-2, is ETGVTQSPTHLIKTRGQQVTLRCSSQSGHNTVSWYQQALGQGPQFIFQYYREEENGRGNFPPRFSGLQFPNYSSELNVNALELDDSALYLCASSPPGRAPGELFFGEGSRLTVL.

There are a few counts of this clone. V is TRBV2 and J is TRBJ2-7, with 7 bases lining up with TRBD1. Germline V CDR1 and CDR2: SNHLY, FYNNEI. This CDR3 has 12 residues. J gave up 2 bases and V 8 bases, and 3 bases lay outside the gene matches. The CDR3 sequence is CASGQEAYEQYV. CDR3 nucleotide sequence: TGTGCCAGCGGACAGGAAGCCTACGAGCAGTACGTC.

The chain couples TRBV4-1 to TRBJ2-5, with 8 nucleotides matching TRBD2. The CDR3 length is 15 residues. Germline lookup yields CDR1 MGHRA and CDR2 YSYEKL. V shed 3 bases and J 2 bases; nucleotides not matched to a gene: 5. The CDR3 DNA follows: TGCGCCAGCAGCCAGGGGGCGGGAGGACAAGAGACCCAGTACTTC. As protein: CASSQGAGGQETQYF.

This rearrangement joins TRBV24-1 to TRBJ1-6; the D is unclear. The V gene's germline CDR1 is KGHDR and CDR2 SFDVKD. The CDR3 is 13 amino acids. Trimming stripped 5 bases from V and 5 bases from J, with 6 bases between. This CDR3 reads CATSGTDNSPLHF. The CDR3 DNA reads as TGTGCCACCAGTGGTACGGATAATTCACCCCTCCACTTT.

V is TRBV19 and J is TRBJ2-7; D unresolved. This CDR3 has 14 residues. The germline gives CDR1 LNHDA, CDR2 SQIVND (reference sequence). V was trimmed by 3 bases and J by 6 bases, leaving 15 bases between them. CDR3 DNA sequence: TGTGCCAGTAGTATCGGTCCGTCCCCCCTCGAGCAGTACTTC. Translated, it gives CASSIGPSPLEQYF.

For this clone: Within the sample, other DNA sequences also encode this same CDR3. The chain couples TRBV19 to TRBJ1-5; tentatively, D is TRBD1 (5 bases). Germline V CDR1 and CDR2: LNHDA, SQIVND (reference sequence). V gave up 1 base and J gave up 6 bases, with 13 bases separating them. This CDR3 has 15 residues. CDR3 bases: TGTGCCAGTAGTATAGTTGGCCAGGGTAGTCAGCCCCAGCATTTT. Translation gives CASSIVGQGSQPQHF.

The rearrangement uses TRBV4-2 and TRBJ2-5, with a weak D call TRBD1 (5 bases). Trimming pared 0 bases from V and 1 base from J, leaving 9 bases between. The CDR3 has 15 residues. Germline assignment: CDR1 LGHNA and CDR2 YNFKEQ. The CDR3 sequence: CASSQEGRGQETQYF. The CDR3 coding sequence is TGTGCCAGCAGCCAAGAAGGAAGGGGCCAAGAGACCCAGTACTTC.

This clone was detected only a few times. The CDR3 reads CASSYGSGRANEQFF. The CDR3, as DNA: TGTGCCAGCAGTTACGGTAGCGGGAGGGCAAATGAGCAGTTCTTC. This chain joins TRBV6-6 and TRBJ2-1; 11 nucleotides align to TRBD2. V was pared by 2 bases and J by 7 bases, with 4 bases of the junction left unmatched. The CDR3 has 15 amino acids. Germline assignment: CDR1 MNHNY and CDR2 SVGAGI (reference sequence).

The V gene is TRBV2, the J gene TRBJ2-3, with D possibly TRBD2 on 5 matching bases. The CDR3 loop spans 15 amino acids. Germline assignment: CDR1 SNHLY and CDR2 FYNNEI. With 3 bases removed from V and 4 bases from J, the gap between germline ends came to 14 bases. The CDR3 spells CASSDVANYPDTQYF. The CDR3 DNA is TGTGCCAGCAGTGACGTAGCGAATTACCCAGATACGCAGTATTTT.